This T cell receptor (beta chain) is drawn from a study of T-cell reconstitution after alpha-beta-depleted transplantation in children. Unique molecular identifiers were incorporated into the prepared TCRbeta library. TCRdb itself ran the PCR reads through MiXCR, one entry per CDR3 protein. The sample consists of some 550,000 distinct CDR3 sequences, 23% of them appearing once. Germline lookup yields CDR1 ENHRY and CDR2 SYGVKD. The CDR3 totals 15 residues. V was cut by 5 bases and J by 0 bases, with 12 bases left in between. Concerning this clonotype itself: The antigen remains unidentified.

Study-level results: Once a year had passed after transplant, T-cell counts and diversity came mostly from newly produced T cells. Alpha-beta T cells about two months after transplant reportedly derived from several hundred expanded graft clones.

The TCR was taken from a boy less than two years old who had a stem cell transplant for acute myeloid leukemia, so the T cells may come from the graft donor. Specimen: PBMCs, mostly from graft donor cells, collected 360 days after TCRalphabeta/CD19-depleted stem cell transplant. This rearrangement joins TRBV10-3 to TRBJ2-3; possible D gene TRBD1, 6 bases. The CDR3 reads CAISRDITSTDTQYF. The CDR3 DNA is TGTGCCATCAGTCGGGACATCACTAGCACAGATACGCAGTATTTT.